Listed below are T cell receptor beta chains from one sample, sequenced in a study of blood T cell repertoires in COVID-19. This table comes from immunoSEQ multiplex PCR, and its TCRdb copy is limited to in-frame clones, with some not included. The sample lists nearly 95,000 clones, about 80% occurring once. Sequencing used peripheral blood. The receptors here all came from a human donor in a cohort sampled during active COVID-19. Both conserved end residues are part of each CDR3. Fields, in order: V gene, J gene, CDR3 protein.

TRBV30	TRBJ2-7	CAWSRLAGGPQYF
TRBV2	TRBJ2-3	CASMVGGSADTQYF
TRBV29-1	TRBJ1-1	CSVGTGKGSEAFF
TRBV28	TRBJ1-2	CASRPGQPNYGYTF
TRBV11-2	TRBJ2-1	CASTLTSGGQGEQFF
TRBV5-1	TRBJ1-5	CASSVGGSSNQPQHF
TRBV5-5	TRBJ2-2	CASSLGVTPSGELFF
TRBV28	TRBJ2-3	CASSFFGGAGTDTQYF
TRBV6-5	TRBJ1-5	CASRGWINQPQHF
TRBV18	TRBJ1-2	CASSPSGRQGMGYTF
TRBV28	TRBJ2-7	CASREQGAGNSYEQYF
TRBV5-6	TRBJ2-7	CASSFLGTAGEQYF
TRBV6-5	TRBJ2-1	CASKRQDRYNEQFF
TRBV5-1	TRBJ1-1	CASSLGPTVNTEAFF
TRBV5-8	TRBJ2-1	CASSLRGTAIVPQFF
TRBV13	TRBJ1-6	CASSTGQGNSPLHF
TRBV5-6	TRBJ2-5	CASSLAGRGQETQYF
TRBV7-8	TRBJ1-4	CASSPKRVFNEKLFF
TRBV19	TRBJ2-3	CASSKRTGGPATQYF
TRBV6-5	TRBJ1-3	CASNTGGNTIYF
TRBV5-4	TRBJ1-3	CASSLDRSSGNTIYF
TRBV12-3/TRBV12-4	TRBJ1-1	CASSLDRYTEAFF
TRBV2	TRBJ1-5	CASSEQGNSNQPQHF
TRBV18	TRBJ1-2	CASSPITGEYYGYTF
TRBV11-2	TRBJ2-5	CASSLGSRGGDKETQYF
TRBV6-1	TRBJ2-5	CASSEWLAGGTQYF
TRBV7-3	TRBJ2-3	CASSLTERGTQYF
TRBV3-1/TRBV3-2	TRBJ2-1	CASSPGAAGADEQFF
TRBV21-1	TRBJ2-4	CASSPPLGWDIQYF
TRBV5-6	TRBJ1-1	CASSIGQVNTEAFF
TRBV24-1	TRBJ2-1	CATSDSTGGPREQFF
TRBV7-2	TRBJ2-7	CASRHGPDTDYEQYF
TRBV5-5	TRBJ1-2	CASSLVGLTNGYTF
TRBV30	TRBJ2-7	CAWSVSGAGDEQYF
TRBV28	TRBJ1-1	CASSLSRVKGNTEAFF
TRBV13	TRBJ2-4	CASTSSRVLAKNIQYF
TRBV3-1/TRBV3-2	TRBJ1-6	CASRLGQGNSPLHF
TRBV3-1/TRBV3-2	TRBJ2-7	CASSQQGEQYF
TRBV28	TRBJ2-1	CASSLSLGLAGNSYNEQFF
TRBV7-9	TRBJ2-6	CASSRFGQGATGANVLTF
TRBV7-9	TRBJ1-4	CASTRTGVINEKLFF
TRBV18	TRBJ2-2	CASSLTGQLNTGELFF
TRBV5-1	TRBJ2-7	CASSLATTSAYEQYF
TRBV19	TRBJ2-1	CASSPRLNLAGGREQFF
TRBV14	TRBJ2-1	CASSRDRGQEQFF
TRBV2	TRBJ2-2	CASSDTGGNTGELFF
TRBV18	TRBJ1-1	CASSTQGMNTEAFF
TRBV5-1	TRBJ2-1	CATAPVPATSGGKYNEQFF
TRBV7-3	TRBJ2-5	CASSSGQGLGETQYF
TRBV4-1	TRBJ2-7	CASSHSMGLAGVGEYEQYF
TRBV24-1	TRBJ2-3	CATSDPQGGFGDTQYF
TRBV2	TRBJ2-3	CASIRLAADTQYF
TRBV7-2	TRBJ2-1	CASSSAGTRGAGEQFF
TRBV6-6	TRBJ2-3	CASSPRGTSTDTQYF
TRBV19	TRBJ1-3	CASSPPGAPNIYF
TRBV4-1	TRBJ2-1	CASSLFQGAKSRNEQFF
TRBV6-5	TRBJ1-2	CASSTGGNYGYTF
TRBV2	TRBJ2-7	CASSDVFSYEQYF
TRBV12-3/TRBV12-4	TRBJ2-7	CASSLESYEQYF